This T cell receptor beta chain came from a study of tumor and adjacent non-tumor tissue in lung cancer. For the study at large: Patients comprised 12 adenocarcinoma, a couple of squamous cell carcinoma and 1 small cell lung cancer.

Study conclusions and caveats: In normal lung, the top 100 clones were significantly more dominant than in tumor.

A modified ARM-PCR protocol with three rounds of nested PCR amplified TCRbeta. In TCRdb, the multiplex PCR reads were re-called with MiXCR into one record per CDR3 protein. Here the sample spans 200,000 to 250,000 distinct CDR3 sequences, 60% to 85% being singletons. Note on this clonotype: Its specificity is unknown. The junction does not match germline at one end; this may be a read error.

CDR1 and CDR2 (germline): SGHNT, YENEEA. The CDR3 has 13 residues. The template was RNA from unsorted bulk tissue. Donors were chemotherapy-naive, newly diagnosed lung cancer surgical patients in China, August–late 2014. The sequence was obtained from a man in his sixties with non-small cell lung cancer. The specimen was lung tumor tissue. The chain carries TRBV11-3 and TRBJ1-2, with no clear D. The CDR3 DNA reads TGTACCAGCAGCTTAAGAGGGTACTATGGCTACGCCTTC. Protein sequence: CTSSLRGYYGYAF. The full variable domain, rest sourced from reference TRBV11-3 and TRBJ1-2, is EAGVVQSPRYKIIEKKQPVAFWCNPISGHNTLYWYLQNLGQGPELLIRYENEEAVDDSQLPKDRFSAERLKGVDSTLKIQPAELGDSAVYLCTSSLRGYYGYAFGSGTRLTVV.